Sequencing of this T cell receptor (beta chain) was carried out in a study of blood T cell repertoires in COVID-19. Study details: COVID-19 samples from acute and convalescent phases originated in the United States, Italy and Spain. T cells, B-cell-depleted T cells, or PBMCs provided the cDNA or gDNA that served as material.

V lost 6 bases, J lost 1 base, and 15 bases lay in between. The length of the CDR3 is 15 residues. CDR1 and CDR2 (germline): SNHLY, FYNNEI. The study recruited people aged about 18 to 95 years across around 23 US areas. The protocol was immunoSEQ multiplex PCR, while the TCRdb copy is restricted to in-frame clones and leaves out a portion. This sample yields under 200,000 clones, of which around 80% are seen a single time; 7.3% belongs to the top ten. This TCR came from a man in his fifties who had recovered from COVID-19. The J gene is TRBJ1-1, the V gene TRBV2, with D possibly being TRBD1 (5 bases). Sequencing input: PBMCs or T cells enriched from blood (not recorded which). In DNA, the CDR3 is TGTGCCAGCAGAAACCGGGACTGGCAGAACACTGAAGCTTTCTTT. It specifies CASRNRDWQNTEAFF.